This entry lists 26 T cell receptor beta chains sequenced from one sample in a study of early T cells in non-severe SARS-CoV-2 infection. TCRdb recomputed calls from the 5' RACE reads with MiXCR, one row per CDR3 protein. The sample shows some 70,000 distinct CDR3 sequences, about 9.4% of them seen only once. The sequenced sample consisted of whole blood. The receptor source for this set is an adult who was a healthcare worker with PCR-confirmed SARS-CoV-2 infection or an uninfected control (not recorded which).

V and J are TRBV30 and TRBJ2-4; D gene unclear. From germline, CDR1 is GTSNPN and CDR2 SVGIG (reference sequence). With 1 base removed from V and 3 bases from J, the gap between germline ends came to 10 bases. This CDR3 has 14 amino acids. CDR3 amino acids: CAWSAGPSKNIQYF. CDR3 coding DNA: TGTGCCTGGAGTGCCGGACCCAGCAAAAACATTCAGTACTTC.

This clonotype turned up a few times. The CDR3 DNA reads as TGTGCCAGCGGATCTAGCGGGAGAGAAACAGATACGCAGTATTTT. This gives the protein CASGSSGRETDTQYF. The chain couples TRBV6-6 to TRBJ2-3; 10 positions agree with TRBD2. Germline V gene lookup returns CDR1 MNHNY and CDR2 SVGAGI (reference sequence). The CDR3 has 15 residues. V lost 8 bases and J lost 3; bases outside the gene matches: 8.

The rearrangement uses TRBV2 and TRBJ1-2; TRBD1 aligns across 8 bases. Per germline, CDR1 SNHLY and CDR2 FYNNEI. There are 15 residues in the CDR3. V lost 4 bases and J lost 0; bases outside the gene matches: 4. CDR3 region: CASSARTGTNYGYTF. In DNA form, the CDR3 reads TGTGCCAGCAGTGCCAGGACAGGGACTAACTATGGCTACACCTTC.

This clonotype occurred many times. The chain uses TRBV20-1 and TRBJ2-3; D remains unclear. The CDR3 runs to 15 residues. Trimming removed 2 bases at V and 5 bases at J, with 17 bases between. Germline V gives CDR1 DFQATT, CDR2 SNEGSKA (reference sequence). The CDR3 loop reads CSARLPKEGRDTQYF. The CDR3 DNA reads as TGCAGTGCTAGATTGCCGAAGGAAGGTAGAGATACGCAGTATTTT.

This clonotype has more than one count but fewer than ten. This rearrangement joins TRBV5-8 to TRBJ2-3; 7 nucleotides line up with TRBD2. CDR1 SGHTS and CDR2 YDEGEE come from the germline V gene. J lost 3 bases, V lost 1 base, and 8 bases had no gene match. This CDR3 is built from 16 residues. DNA for the CDR3: TGTGCCAGCAGCTTGTTAGGGCCCGGGGGGACAGATACGCAGTATTTT. It encodes CASSLLGPGGTDTQYF. The variable domain in full, with the rest retrieved from reference TRBV5-8 and TRBJ2-3, is EAGVTQSPTHLIKTRGQQATLRCSPISGHTSVYWYQQALGLGLQFLLWYDEGEERNRGNFPPRFSGRQFPNYSSELNVNALELEDSALYLCASSLLGPGGTDTQYFGPGTRLTVL.

This clonotype was picked up many times. V and J are TRBV7-9 and TRBJ2-3; D unclear. This CDR3 spans 14 amino acids. V lost 3 bases and J lost 3, with 10 bases in between. The germline gives CDR1 SEHNR, CDR2 FQNEAQ (reference sequence). The CDR3 DNA sequence: TGTGCCAGCAGCTTCAGACCCGTGACAGATACGCAGTATTTT. Protein: CASSFRPVTDTQYF.

This clonotype has more than one count but fewer than ten. The chain combines TRBV5-1 with TRBJ1-1; D is perhaps TRBD1 (6 bases). The V end was cut by 0 bases, the J end by 3 bases, with 12 bases between. This CDR3 spans 15 amino acids. Germline lookup yields CDR1 SGHRS and CDR2 YFSETQ. Here the CDR3 reads CASSLVAGEHTEAFF. The CDR3 coding sequence is TGCGCCAGCAGCTTGGTAGCAGGGGAGCACACTGAAGCTTTCTTT. Full variable domain (remainder filled in from reference TRBV5-1 and TRBJ1-1): KAGVTQTPRYLIKTRGQQVTLSCSPISGHRSVSWYQQTPGQGLQFLFEYFSETQRNKGNFPGRFSGRQFSNSRSEMNVSTLELGDSALYLCASSLVAGEHTEAFFGQGTRLTVV.

This clonotype was found many times. The rearrangement joins TRBV9 to TRBJ2-1; D possibly corresponds to TRBD2 (6 bases). V shed 4 bases and J shed 9 bases, with 17 bases lying between them. The length of the CDR3 is 14 residues. CDR1 is SGDLS and CDR2 is YYNGEE in the germline V gene. The CDR3 bases are TGTGCCAGCAGCCCAGTTGCTAGCGTCGGTGAGCAGTTCTTC. The encoded protein is CASSPVASVGEQFF.

The gene calls are TRBV29-1 and TRBJ2-1, with a tentative D call TRBD2 (6 bases). Germline assignment: CDR1 SQVTM and CDR2 ANQGSEA. This CDR3 contains 20 residues. Trimming took 2 bases from V and 0 from J, leaving 26 bases between them. CDR3 nucleotide sequence: TGCAGCGTTGAACCGAAAAGATTAGCGGTAAACTCCAGCTCCTACAATGAGCAGTTCTTC. Protein sequence: CSVEPKRLAVNSSSYNEQFF.

This clonotype appeared many times. This chain uses TRBV5-6 with TRBJ1-5; D not certain. Germline V gives CDR1 SGHDT, CDR2 YYEEEE. Trimming removed 2 bases at V and 2 bases at J, with 11 bases between. The CDR3 contains 15 residues. This CDR3 is CASSFGPLGNQPQHF. CDR3 DNA sequence: TGTGCCAGCAGCTTTGGCCCCCTGGGCAATCAGCCCCAGCATTTT.

CDR3 residues: CSARPGLAGDGEQYF. The DNA of the CDR3 is TGCAGTGCTAGACCCGGACTAGCGGGAGACGGCGAGCAGTACTTC. J is TRBJ2-7 and V is TRBV20-1, with 13 nucleotides matching TRBD2. Per germline, CDR1 DFQATT and CDR2 SNEGSKA (reference sequence). Trimming removed 2 bases from V and 6 bases from J; junction bases left unmatched: 7. The CDR3 length is 15 residues.

This clonotype has only a few counts. V gene TRBV20-1 combines with J gene TRBJ2-3; 8 nucleotides match TRBD2. This CDR3 spans 16 amino acids. V shed 6 bases and J 4 bases; nucleotides not matched to a gene: 15. The germline V gene encodes CDR1 DFQATT and CDR2 SNEGSKA (reference sequence). DNA of the CDR3: TGCAGTGCGGAACAGTTAGCGGGATATGCGGCAGATACGCAGTATTTT. This encodes CSAEQLAGYAADTQYF.

This clonotype was observed a few times. V is TRBV11-2 and J is TRBJ2-2; 8 nucleotides line up with TRBD1. This CDR3 is built from 17 residues. Losses at the gene ends were 1 base for V and 4 bases for J; bases not matched to a gene: 8. Germline CDR1 and CDR2: SGHAT and FQNNGV. The DNA for the CDR3 is TGTGCCAGCAGCTTAGTTTCGGACAGGGCGATCACCGGGGAGCTGTTTTTT. Amino acid sequence: CASSLVSDRAITGELFF. Filled out from reference TRBV11-2 and TRBJ2-2, the complete variable domain reads EAGVAQSPRYKIIEKRQSVAFWCNPISGHATLYWYQQILGQGPKLLIQFQNNGVVDDSQLPKDRFSAERLKGVDSTLKIQPAKLEDSAVYLCASSLVSDRAITGELFFGEGSRLTVL.

The chain is built from TRBV5-4 and TRBJ2-1, with D possibly TRBD2 on 5 matching bases. V lost 4 bases and J 12 bases, leaving 17 bases between the germline ends. The CDR3 loop spans 13 amino acids. CDR1 and CDR2 from the germline V gene are SGHNT and YYREEE (reference sequence). CDR3 residues: CASSDSRSGGQFF. CDR3 in DNA: TGTGCCAGCAGCGACTCCAGATCAGGAGGGCAGTTCTTC.

The V and J genes are TRBV20-1 and TRBJ2-2; D possibly corresponds to TRBD2 (5 bases). CDR1 and CDR2 (germline): DFQATT, SNEGSKA (reference sequence). V was cut by 5 bases and J by 6 bases, with 22 bases left in between. This CDR3 is built from 16 residues. The CDR3 region is CSASPTRARSAGELFF. In nucleotides, the CDR3 is TGCAGTGCTTCACCGACGAGGGCGCGGTCGGCCGGGGAGCTGTTTTTT.

CDR3 protein: CASSQDRDSGTQYF. The CDR3 DNA reads as TGCGCCAGCAGTCAGGACCGGGACTCAGGAACGCAGTATTTT. The chain couples TRBV23-1 to TRBJ2-3; a weak D match, TRBD2 (6 bases). TRBV23-1 is known as an ORF, though its function is uncertain. The CDR3 covers 14 residues. V lost 3 bases and J 9 bases, leaving 16 bases between the germline ends.

This clonotype was observed at least ten times. V gene TRBV20-1 combines with J gene TRBJ2-1, with D perhaps assigned TRBD1 or TRBD2 (5 bases each). Germline V gene sequence: CDR1 DFQATT, CDR2 SNEGSKA (reference sequence). V was trimmed by 2 bases and J by 6 bases, leaving 23 bases between them. This CDR3 is 17 amino acids long. The CDR3 here is CSARRPTVGPRANEQFF. CDR3 bases: TGCAGTGCTAGACGCCCCACTGTGGGACCCCGGGCCAATGAGCAGTTCTTC.

In its sample, this clonotype was seen a few times. The chain joins TRBV7-9 to TRBJ2-7; D call uncertain. Germline CDR1 and CDR2: SEHNR and FQNEAQ (reference sequence). The V end was cut by 4 bases, the J end by 9 bases, with 13 bases between. The CDR3 is 12 residues long. The CDR3 loop reads CASSSDGSRQYF. Here the CDR3 DNA reads TGTGCCAGCAGCTCCGACGGCAGCCGGCAGTACTTC.

The sample holds many counts of this clonotype. The chain links TRBV24-1 to TRBJ1-5; D is possibly TRBD1 (5 bases). V lost 7 bases and J lost 0, with 9 bases in between. The germline CDR1 and CDR2 sequences are KGHDR and SFDVKD. The CDR3 is 14 residues long. CDR3 sequence: CATSMDNSNQPQHF. As DNA, the CDR3 is TGTGCCACCAGCATGGACAATAGCAATCAGCCCCAGCATTTT.

The sample holds a few counts of this clonotype. The chain has TRBV20-1 and TRBJ1-1; D gene uncertain. The CDR3 extends over 13 amino acids. Trimming cost V 0 bases and J 7 bases, with 12 bases left between them. Germline lookup yields CDR1 DFQATT and CDR2 SNEGSKA (reference sequence). The CDR3 coding sequence is TGCAGTGCTAGAGATATGGATAGTAATGAAGCTTTCTTT. This translates into CSARDMDSNEAFF.

This clonotype was seen at least ten times. The J gene is TRBJ2-7, the V gene TRBV7-9; 7 bases match TRBD2. The CDR3 sequence is 14 residues long. Germline values: CDR1 SEHNR, CDR2 FQNEAQ (reference sequence). Germline trimming cut 8 bases from V and 3 bases from J; bases unmatched to any gene: 10. CDR3 in amino acids: CASETGGGYYEQYF. The CDR3 bases are TGTGCCAGCGAAACCGGCGGGGGATACTACGAGCAGTACTTC. Looking up the rest from reference TRBV7-9 and TRBJ2-7 gives the full variable domain: DTGVSQNPRHKITKRGQNVTFRCDPISEHNRLYWYRQTLGQGPEFLTYFQNEAQLEKSRLLSDRFSAERPKGSFSTLEIQRTEQGDSAMYLCASETGGGYYEQYFGPGTRLTVT.

CDR3 region: CASSPRTDNTGELFF. DNA for the CDR3: TGTGCCAGCTCACCACGGACAGATAACACCGGGGAGCTGTTTTTT. The J gene is TRBJ2-2, the V gene TRBV18, with TRBD1 as a possible D gene (6 bases). This CDR3 comprises 15 residues. Germline-derived CDR1 and CDR2 are KGHSH and LQKENI. The V and J ends lost 1 base and 2 bases respectively, with 8 bases between them.

This clonotype was observed at least ten times. This chain connects TRBV6-1 to TRBJ2-3; 8 bases are a match to TRBD1. The CDR3 extends over 14 amino acids. The trim removed 3 bases at V and 1 base at J, leaving 0 bases unmatched. Germline CDR1 is MNHNS and CDR2 is SASEGT. The CDR3 DNA is TGTGCCAGCAGTGACAGGGGGCGCACAGATACGCAGTATTTT. It translates to CASSDRGRTDTQYF.

This chain joins TRBV20-1 and TRBJ1-1; 7 bases fit TRBD1. Per the germline V gene, CDR1 is DFQATT and CDR2 is SNEGSKA (reference sequence). This CDR3 is built from 16 residues. The ends lost 5 bases at V and 4 bases at J; junction bases unmatched: 16. Written as DNA, the CDR3 is TGCAGTGCTCGAAAAGGGAGGGGGCGCGGGGGCACTGAAGCTTTCTTT. Translation gives CSARKGRGRGGTEAFF.

This clonotype was observed many times. J is TRBJ1-1 and V is TRBV6-5; D is unclear. The germline CDR1 and CDR2 sequences are MNHEY and SVGAGI. CDR3 length: 15 amino acids. Trimming left V 0 bases short and J 2 bases short, with 10 bases between. CDR3 in DNA: TGTGCCAGCAGTTACTCTGGAACGGTAAACACTGAAGCTTTCTTT. This codes for CASSYSGTVNTEAFF.

This clonotype appeared many times. The CDR3 DNA reads as TGTGCCAGCTCACCACCGGCACCTAACTATGGCTACACCTTC. Translation: CASSPPAPNYGYTF. This chain connects TRBV18 to TRBJ1-2; D is unclear. The V end was cut by 0 bases, the J end by 0 bases, with 5 bases between. CDR3 length: 14 amino acids. Germline V gene sequence: CDR1 KGHSH, CDR2 LQKENI.